This TCR beta chain stems from a study of cytomegalovirus exposure and HLA in healthy donors. The CDR3 runs to 15 residues. CDR1 is SGHNT and CDR2 is YENEEA in the germline V gene. V lost 5 bases, J lost 2 bases, and 16 bases lay in between. PCR used 60 Vbeta primers and 13 Jbeta primers. Profiled with immunoSEQ multiplex PCR; TCRdb holds only in-frame clones, not every one. Of about 200,000 clones in the sample, roughly three quarters were seen once. Material: PBMCs. This TCR was recovered from a male donor in good health and CMV-seropositive. This chain links TRBV11-3 with TRBJ2-7; tentatively, D is TRBD2 (6 bases). The DNA of the CDR3 is TGTGCCAGCAGCGCAGGGACTTTAGTCCCCTACGAGCAGTACTTC. This gives the protein CASSAGTLVPYEQYF.